A single sample is the source of the 7 T cell receptor beta chains below, sequenced in a study of blood T cell repertoires in COVID-19. The data were produced by immunoSEQ multiplex PCR, yet TCRdb's version contains in-frame clones alone and is incomplete. Among fewer than 250,000 clones listed, 65% to 85% were seen once. The sequenced sample was peripheral blood. All receptors derive from a human donor in a cohort sampled during active COVID-19.

This clone was picked up one time. The V call is TRBV7-9, the J call TRBJ2-2; 9 nucleotides line up with TRBD1. This CDR3 region has 17 residues. Germline CDR1 is SEHNR and CDR2 is FQNEAQ (reference sequence). The V and J ends lost 3 bases and 1 base, in that order; junction bases with no gene match: 6. The CDR3 nucleotides are TGTGCCAGCAGCTTTATAACGGGACAGGGGAACACCGGGGAGCTGTTTTTT. Amino acid sequence: CASSFITGQGNTGELFF. Based on the CDR3 plus reference TRBV7-9 and TRBJ2-2, the full variable domain is DTGVSQNPRHKITKRGQNVTFRCDPISEHNRLYWYRQTLGQGPEFLTYFQNEAQLEKSRLLSDRFSAERPKGSFSTLEIQRTEQGDSAMYLCASSFITGQGNTGELFFGEGSRLTVL.

This clone was detected once. The gene calls are TRBV10-3 and TRBJ1-1; no clear D. The germline CDR1 and CDR2 sequences are ENHRY and SYGVKD. This CDR3 comprises 15 residues. V was trimmed by 3 bases and J by 2 bases, leaving 13 bases between them. The chain's CDR3 is CAISDSTRGNTEAFF. DNA of the CDR3: TGTGCCATCAGTGACTCAACACGGGGTAACACTGAAGCTTTCTTT.

V is TRBV14 and J is TRBJ1-2, with D unclear. Trimming removed 2 bases at V and 4 bases at J, with 5 bases between. Germline V gene sequence: CDR1 SGHDN, CDR2 FVKESK. The CDR3 runs 12 residues. CDR3: CASSQNRYGYTF. In DNA form, the CDR3 reads TGTGCCAGCAGCCAAAATCGCTATGGCTACACCTTC.

V gene TRBV5-1 combines with J gene TRBJ2-5, with 13 bases aligning to TRBD2. CDR3 length: 17 residues. CDR1 SGHRS and CDR2 YFSETQ come from the germline V gene. The V gene end was trimmed by 3 bases and the J gene end by 4 bases; junction bases not matched to a gene: 9. The CDR3 DNA sequence: TGCGCCAGCAGCTCGTGGGCGACTAGCGGGAGGAGAGAGACCCAGTACTTC. It encodes CASSSWATSGRRETQYF.

This chain connects TRBV9 to TRBJ2-7; tentative D call: TRBD2 (7 bases). The CDR3 spans 13 residues. Germline loops: CDR1 SGDLS, CDR2 YYNGEE. Trimming removed 4 bases from V and 6 bases from J, with 14 bases in between. CDR3 protein: CASSFRAGAEQYF. For the CDR3, the DNA is TGTGCCAGCAGCTTCCGGGCGGGGGCCGAGCAGTACTTC.

The V and J genes are TRBV5-1 and TRBJ2-1, with TRBD2 matching over 9 bases. V lost 2 bases, J lost 10 bases, and 10 bases stayed unmatched. Germline values: CDR1 SGHRS, CDR2 YFSETQ. The CDR3 is made up of 15 amino acids. CDR3 loop: CASSFQSGTSREQFF. CDR3 coding DNA: TGCGCCAGCAGCTTCCAGTCCGGGACTAGCCGAGAGCAGTTCTTC.

The gene calls are TRBV11-2 and TRBJ2-7, with D tentatively TRBD1 (6 bases). Germline CDR1 reads SGHAT; CDR2 reads FQNNGV. The CDR3 spans 16 residues. The V gene lost 5 bases and the J gene lost 5 bases, with 22 bases spanning the gap. CDR3 region: CASSPGVGITGDEQYF. DNA for the CDR3: TGTGCCAGCAGCCCAGGGGTAGGAATAACTGGGGACGAGCAGTACTTC.